This note documents a single TCR beta chain sequence. Its antigen remains unknown. The entry originates in a study of immune cell composition in non-small cell lung cancer. Study-wide findings and caveats: Tumour-associated clones >0.5% occurred in approximately 32% of adenocarcinomas, 75% of squamous.

The CDR3 runs 15 residues. The ends were cut back, 0 bases at V and 8 bases at J, with 16 bases in the middle. Germline loops: CDR1 SGHTA, CDR2 FQGNSA. The method was immunoSEQ multiplex PCR; TCRdb's version includes in-frame clones alone and lacks a portion of them. The repertoire consists of some 1,600 clones, with approximately 80% occurring once and the leading ten covering over 8%. This sample was also put to use in a study of CD4 T cells in lung cancer. That work contributes: CD4+ clones recognizing candidate mutation-encoded neoepitopes were isolated from blood. Donors, mostly former smokers, were 60 to 69 at blood donation.

The sequencing sample was made of lung tumor tissue. The TCR was taken from a human donor with non-small cell lung cancer. The chain carries TRBV7-2 and TRBJ1-2, with D possibly TRBD1 on 6 matching bases. The CDR3 DNA sequence: TGTGCCAGCAGCTTAGCGTTTGGGGGCAGAGGGGGCTACACCTTC. It is translated as CASSLAFGGRGGYTF. The variable domain in full, with the rest retrieved from reference TRBV7-2 and TRBJ1-2, is GAGVSQSPSNKVTEKGKDVELRCDPISGHTALYWYRQSLGQGLEFLIYFQGNSAPDKSGLPSDRFSAERTGGSVSTLTIQRTQQEDSAVYLCASSLAFGGRGGYTFGSGTRLTVV.